What follows are 23 T cell receptor beta chains derived from one specimen sequenced in a study of a mutant IDH1 vaccine in newly diagnosed glioma. Libraries were prepared by immunoSEQ multiplex PCR; TCRdb keeps only in-frame clonotypes and omits some of them. The sample yields about 55,000 clones, 80% seen once. The time point denotes: week 23, last vaccination. Doses comprised 300 ug of mutant IDH1 20-mer peptide each, plus topical imiquimod. These receptors have no known antigen. Sequences were derived from PBMCs, sampled from a glioma patient whose treatment included an IDH1 peptide vaccine. The receptors come from a man aged 40-55 years with glioma.

This clone was seen a handful of times. The chain employs TRBV18 and TRBJ1-5, with D uncertain. V dropped 5 bases and J dropped 0 bases, with 8 bases sitting between them. Germline CDR1 reads KGHSH; CDR2 reads LQKENI. The CDR3 sequence is 14 residues long. The CDR3 spells CASSSGNSNQPQHF. CDR3 DNA sequence: TGTGCCAGCTCATCCGGGAATAGCAATCAGCCCCAGCATTTT.

The genes are TRBV29-1 and TRBJ1-2; D call uncertain. V lost 6 bases and J lost 0, with 11 bases in between. This CDR3 contains 13 residues. Germline loops: CDR1 SQVTM, CDR2 ANQGSEA. The CDR3 DNA reads as TGCAGCGTGAACAGCCTTTCTAACTATGGCTACACCTTC. Its translation is CSVNSLSNYGYTF.

This chain connects TRBV7-3 to TRBJ2-1; 7 nucleotides line up with TRBD2. The CDR3 runs to 16 residues. V was pared by 2 bases and J by 2 bases, with 6 bases of the junction left unmatched. Germline loops: CDR1 SGHTA, CDR2 FQGTGA. The CDR3 spells CASSLDGRGPYNEQFF. The CDR3 coding sequence is TGTGCCAGCAGCTTAGATGGGAGGGGTCCCTACAATGAGCAGTTCTTC. Full variable domain (rest looked up from reference TRBV7-3 and TRBJ2-1): GAGVSQTPSNKVTEKGKYVELRCDPISGHTALYWYRQSLGQGPEFLIYFQGTGAADDSGLPNDRFFAVRPEGSVSTLKIQRTERGDSAVYLCASSLDGRGPYNEQFFGPGTRLTVL.

V is TRBV7-2 and J is TRBJ2-5; D may match TRBD1 or TRBD2 (5 bases each). Trimming shortened V by 5 bases and J by 4 bases, and 17 bases separated the two germline ends. Germline CDR1 reads SGHTA; CDR2 reads FQGNSA. CDR3 length: 15 amino acids. CDR3 residues: CASSPPGWGAETQYF. CDR3 coding DNA: TGTGCCAGCAGCCCCCCGGGATGGGGCGCAGAGACCCAGTACTTC.

The chain has TRBV5-4 and TRBJ1-2; 8 bases fit TRBD1. Trimming at V came to 4 bases and at J to 8 bases, leaving 10 bases not matched to a gene. Germline V CDR1 and CDR2: SGHNT, YYREEE (reference sequence). The CDR3 totals 14 residues. This chain's CDR3 is CASSPGQALAGYTF. The CDR3 bases are TGTGCCAGCAGCCCGGGACAGGCTCTAGCGGGCTACACCTTC.

This clone showed up just a few times. The chain recombines TRBV7-6 with TRBJ2-1; D is possibly TRBD1 (5 bases). The CDR3 has 14 amino acids. Germline values: CDR1 SGHVS, CDR2 FNYEAQ. Trimming removed 8 bases from V and 9 bases from J, with 20 bases in between. As DNA, the CDR3 is TGTGCCAGCGCCCCTGCCACGTGGGGCGGTGAGCAGTTCTTC. It translates to CASAPATWGGEQFF.

DNA of the CDR3: TGTGCCAGCAGCGTAGCGTTAGGGGGCCACACCGGGGAGCTGTTTTTT. Translation gives CASSVALGGHTGELFF. V usage is TRBV9 and J usage is TRBJ2-2; TRBD1 matches at 7 bases. There are 16 residues in the CDR3. V was clipped by 0 bases and J by 3 bases; unmatched bases: 5. CDR1 is SGDLS, CDR2 YYNGEE, per germline. Filled out from reference TRBV9 and TRBJ2-2, the complete variable domain reads DSGVTQTPKHLITATGQRVTLRCSPRSGDLSVYWYQQSLDQGLQFLIQYYNGEERAKGNILERFSAQQFPDLHSELNLSSLELGDSALYFCASSVALGGHTGELFFGEGSRLTVL.

This rearrangement joins TRBV2 to TRBJ1-1; 11 positions agree with TRBD1. Germline values: CDR1 SNHLY, CDR2 FYNNEI. CDR3 length equals 16 residues. Trimming cost V 6 bases and J 4 bases; bases outside gene matches: 10. The CDR3 region is CASSIGQGARGTEAFF. CDR3 bases: TGTGCCAGCAGCATAGGACAGGGGGCGCGGGGCACTGAAGCTTTCTTT.

The chain recombines TRBV29-1 with TRBJ1-2, with D tentatively TRBD1 (6 bases). Germline values: CDR1 SQVTM, CDR2 ANQGSEA. V was clipped by 2 bases and J by 4 bases, with 11 bases between them. The CDR3 contains 13 residues. The CDR3 sequence: CSVENREIYGYTF. CDR3 bases: TGCAGCGTTGAAAACAGGGAGATCTATGGCTACACCTTC.

The count of this clone is one. The chain carries TRBV5-1 and TRBJ1-5; 10 bases are a match to TRBD1. V lost 0 bases and J lost 5; bases outside the gene matches: 2. This CDR3 is built from 15 residues. The germline CDR1 and CDR2 sequences are SGHRS and YFSETQ. This CDR3 is CASSLEGQGYQPQHF. The CDR3 bases are TGCGCCAGCAGCTTGGAGGGACAGGGGTATCAGCCCCAGCATTTT.

The rearrangement joins TRBV9 to TRBJ2-1; no definite D call. Trimming removed 1 base from V and 5 bases from J, with 10 bases in between. CDR3 size: 14 residues. From germline, CDR1 is SGDLS and CDR2 YYNGEE. The CDR3 sequence: CASSVLLGHNEQFF. The CDR3 DNA is TGTGCCAGCAGCGTATTGTTAGGCCACAATGAGCAGTTCTTC.

This chain links TRBV6-5 with TRBJ1-1; 7 bases are a match to TRBD1. Germline V CDR1 and CDR2: MNHEY, SVGAGI. CDR3 length equals 15 residues. V lost 0 bases to trimming and J lost 3 bases; unmatched junction nucleotides: 4. CDR3: CASSYSTGRDTEAFF. Here the CDR3 DNA reads TGTGCCAGCAGTTACTCGACAGGGAGAGACACTGAAGCTTTCTTT.

This clone was found once. This chain connects TRBV5-1 to TRBJ2-7; D is unresolved. Looked up from germline, CDR1 is SGHRS and CDR2 is YFSETQ. Trimming removed 4 bases at V and 6 bases at J, with 20 bases between. This CDR3 spans 15 amino acids. The chain's CDR3 is CASSPGYFLVSEQYF. In DNA, the CDR3 is TGCGCCAGCAGCCCCGGATACTTCTTGGTCTCCGAGCAGTACTTC.

The genes are TRBV7-8 and TRBJ2-7; tentatively, D is TRBD1 or TRBD2 (6 bases each). Between the trimmed V and J ends, which lost 5 bases and 3 bases, there was a span of 17 bases. The CDR3 has 15 residues. Germline V gives CDR1 SGHVS, CDR2 FQNEAQ. In DNA form, the CDR3 reads TGTGCCAGCAGCCGAGGGGGGTCAGTTGTCTACGAGCAGTACTTC. It translates to CASSRGGSVVYEQYF. Looking up the rest from reference TRBV7-8 and TRBJ2-7 gives the full variable domain: GAGVSQSPRYKVAKRGQDVALRCDPISGHVSLFWYQQALGQGPEFLTYFQNEAQLDKSGLPSDRFFAERPEGSVSTLKIQRTQQEDSAVYLCASSRGGSVVYEQYFGPGTRLTVT.

This chain's CDR3 is CASSESSSYNSPLHF. DNA for the CDR3: TGCGCCAGCAGTGAATCTAGCTCCTATAATTCACCCCTCCACTTT. The chain carries TRBV5-1 and TRBJ1-6; D call uncertain. The CDR3 covers 15 residues. V was pared by 5 bases and J by 0 bases, with 9 bases between. CDR1 is SGHRS and CDR2 is YFSETQ in the germline V gene.

As to this clone: The sample contains more than one DNA sequence encoding this CDR3. The V call is TRBV5-1, the J call TRBJ2-7; perhaps TRBD1 as D (6 bases). This CDR3 has 16 amino acids. The V and J ends lost 4 bases and 0 bases respectively, with 17 bases between them. Germline CDR1 and CDR2: SGHRS and YFSETQ. The CDR3 coding sequence is TGCGCCAGCAGCCTCGGGCACAGGGATAGCTCCTACGAGCAGTACTTC. Translated, it gives CASSLGHRDSSYEQYF.

This clone was seen once. The CDR3 is CASSVGTGSVIQYF. The CDR3 region has the DNA TGTGCCAGCAGCGTAGGCACTGGCAGCGTCATTCAGTACTTC. J is TRBJ2-4 and V is TRBV9, with D unclear. Between the trimmed V and J ends, which lost 0 bases and 9 bases, there was a span of 13 bases. The CDR3 covers 14 residues. Germline assignment: CDR1 SGDLS and CDR2 YYNGEE.

This clone was counted a few times. V and J are TRBV2 and TRBJ1-2, with 10 bases that match TRBD1. The CDR3 sequence is 14 residues long. Unmatched junction bases numbered 2, after V lost 4 bases and J lost 3 bases. Germline CDR1 reads SNHLY; CDR2 reads FYNNEI. CDR3 nucleotide sequence: TGTGCCAGCAGTGGACAGGGGGCGTACTATGGCTACACCTTC. This codes for CASSGQGAYYGYTF.

This rearrangement joins TRBV2 to TRBJ1-1; TRBD1 might be the D (5 bases). Trimming took 4 bases from V and 2 from J, leaving 14 bases between them. Looked up from germline, CDR1 is SNHLY and CDR2 is FYNNEI. The length of the CDR3 is 15 residues. The CDR3 DNA sequence: TGTGCCAGCAGTGCCACGGTGACAGCTAACACTGAAGCTTTCTTT. Translation: CASSATVTANTEAFF. Using reference TRBV2 and TRBJ1-1 for the parts outside the CDR3, the full variable domain is EPEVTQTPSHQVTQMGQEVILRCVPISNHLYFYWYRQILGQKVEFLVSFYNNEISEKSEIFDDQFSVERPDGSNFTLKIRSTKLEDSAMYFCASSATVTANTEAFFGQGTRLTVV.

This chain connects TRBV5-1 to TRBJ1-1; D possibly corresponds to TRBD1 (5 bases). From germline, CDR1 is SGHRS and CDR2 YFSETQ. The germline V and J ends were trimmed by 8 bases and 3 bases, with 32 bases remaining between them. This CDR3 comprises 19 residues. The CDR3 spells CARLRLPGPRRVADTEAFF. CDR3 nucleotides: TGCGCCAGACTACGTCTCCCGGGGCCTAGAAGGGTGGCGGACACTGAAGCTTTCTTT.

V usage is TRBV10-2 and J usage is TRBJ2-5; TRBD2 matches 8 bases. CDR3 length: 14 residues. Germline V CDR1 and CDR2: WSHSY, SAAADI. Trimming removed 7 bases from V and 5 bases from J; junction bases left unmatched: 9. CDR3 coding DNA: TGCGCCAGCATTCCAACGGGAGGGGGGGAGACCCAGTACTTC. This sequence encodes CASIPTGGGETQYF.

The chain has TRBV10-3 and TRBJ2-1; the D gene is possibly TRBD2 (6 bases). Germline-derived CDR1 and CDR2 are ENHRY and SYGVKD. Between the trimmed V and J ends, which lost 6 bases and 4 bases, there was a span of 16 bases. This CDR3 region has 15 residues. The CDR3 nucleotides are TGTGCCATCAGCGCGGGGCAGAGTCGATACAATGAGCAGTTCTTC. Translated: CAISAGQSRYNEQFF.

The gene calls are TRBV6-1 and TRBJ1-5; weak D call: TRBD1 (5 bases). The germline V and J ends were trimmed by 4 bases and 9 bases, with 13 bases remaining between them. CDR3 size: 13 residues. Germline CDR1 reads MNHNS; CDR2 reads SASEGT. CDR3 coding DNA: TGTGCCAGCAGTGCCGACGGGGGTGGGCCCCAGCATTTT. As protein: CASSADGGGPQHF.